These 25 T cell receptor beta chains were all obtained from the same sample, sequenced in a study of shared T cell receptors in the human thymus. The table came from immunoSEQ multiplex PCR; TCRdb's copy has only in-frame clones and leaves some out. The data show 640,000 or so clones, 70% to 90% seen once. These data were also filed under a second study, of human thymus T cells.

Sequencing input: thymocytes. The origin of the receptors is a boy younger than two with a congenital heart defect.

The genes are TRBV28 and TRBJ1-2; D gene unclear. Germline loops: CDR1 MDHEN, CDR2 SYDVKM. With 1 base removed from V and 3 bases from J, the gap between germline ends came to 12 bases. The CDR3 totals 15 residues. CDR3 bases: TGTGCCAGCAGTTTATTCTGGCCCGGAGACTATGGCTACACCTTC. This sequence encodes CASSLFWPGDYGYTF.

V gene TRBV5-4 combines with J gene TRBJ1-4, with TRBD1 identical over 9 bases. This CDR3 spans 13 amino acids. V dropped 9 bases and J dropped 3; count of bases not matched to a gene: 3. The V gene's germline CDR1 is SGHNT and CDR2 YYREEE (reference sequence). The DNA of the CDR3 is TGTGCCACGGGGACAGGGCCTAATGAAAAACTGTTTTTT. This gives the protein CATGTGPNEKLFF.

The chain is built from TRBV15 and TRBJ1-1; unclear D gene. V lost 0 bases, J lost 3 bases, and 8 bases lay in between. There are 14 residues in the CDR3. Germline V gives CDR1 LNHNV, CDR2 YYDKDF (reference sequence). CDR3 sequence reads: CATSREPVDTEAFF. CDR3 in DNA: TGTGCCACCAGCAGAGAGCCGGTGGACACTGAAGCTTTCTTT.

The V call is TRBV28, the J call TRBJ1-5, with D possibly being TRBD1 (6 bases). The V end lost 6 bases, the J end lost 3 bases, and 18 bases lay between the germline ends. CDR3 length equals 16 residues. Germline CDR1 is MDHEN and CDR2 is SYDVKM. CDR3 protein: CASRPGSPGDNQPQHF. The CDR3 DNA sequence: TGTGCCAGCAGGCCAGGTAGCCCAGGGGACAATCAGCCCCAGCATTTT.

The V call is TRBV12-5, the J call TRBJ2-7; 10 nucleotides match TRBD2. The V segment lost 2 bases and the J segment 7 bases; nucleotides outside the gene matches: 11. The length of the CDR3 is 16 residues. Germline CDR1 reads LGHNT; CDR2 reads FRNRAP. The CDR3 sequence: CASGLPWGLGLAEQYF. In DNA, the CDR3 is TGTGCTAGTGGTTTGCCCTGGGGGTTGGGACTAGCGGAGCAGTACTTC.

The J gene is TRBJ1-2, the V gene TRBV7-2, with D possibly being TRBD1 (6 bases). Trimming removed 5 bases at V and 4 bases at J, with 11 bases between. The CDR3 contains 13 residues. CDR1 and CDR2 (germline): SGHTA, FQGNSA. The CDR3 DNA reads as TGTGCCAGCAGCCGACAGGACCCCTATGGCTACACCTTC. The encoded protein is CASSRQDPYGYTF. The full variable domain, rest sourced from reference TRBV7-2 and TRBJ1-2, is GAGVSQSPSNKVTEKGKDVELRCDPISGHTALYWYRQSLGQGLEFLIYFQGNSAPDKSGLPSDRFSAERTGGSVSTLTIQRTQQEDSAVYLCASSRQDPYGYTFGSGTRLTVV.

This rearrangement joins TRBV7-2 to TRBJ2-4, with TRBD1 matching 9 bases. The V and J ends lost 5 bases and 8 bases, in that order; junction bases with no gene match: 10. The CDR3 sequence is 15 residues long. Per the germline V gene, CDR1 is SGHTA and CDR2 is FQGNSA. CDR3 sequence (DNA): TGTGCCAGCAGCACACTCCGGGACAGGGTTTACATTCAGTACTTC. Its protein product is CASSTLRDRVYIQYF.

The chain uses TRBV27 and TRBJ2-7; 7 nucleotides align to TRBD2. There are 16 residues in the CDR3. CDR1 and CDR2 from the germline V gene are MNHEY and SMNVEV (reference sequence). With V trimmed by 6 bases and J by 3 bases, 14 bases remained unmatched. The CDR3 spells CASSLKPGLHFYEQYF. In DNA, the CDR3 is TGTGCCAGCAGCTTGAAACCGGGACTACATTTCTACGAGCAGTACTTC.

The chain combines TRBV7-9 with TRBJ2-1; 13 nucleotides line up with TRBD2. The CDR3 spans 18 residues. Germline V CDR1 and CDR2: SEHNR, FQNEAQ (reference sequence). V gave up 1 base and J gave up 3 bases; unmatched junction bases: 6. Here the CDR3 DNA reads TGTGCCAGCAGCTTAGGGACTAGCGGGGGAAAACACTACAATGAGCAGTTCTTC. Protein: CASSLGTSGGKHYNEQFF.

The rearrangement joins TRBV5-4 to TRBJ2-1; TRBD2 matches 7 bases. CDR3 length: 13 amino acids. In germline, CDR1 is SGHNT, CDR2 YYREEE (reference sequence). Losses at the gene ends were 4 bases for V and 10 bases for J; bases not matched to a gene: 8. Here the CDR3 DNA reads TGTGCCAGCAGCCCCGGGGGGTTAGAAGAGCAGTTCTTC. Amino acids: CASSPGGLEEQFF.

The rearrangement links TRBV28 to TRBJ1-1, with a possible D match to TRBD1 (5 bases). Germline lookup yields CDR1 MDHEN and CDR2 SYDVKM. V was clipped by 4 bases and J by 1 base, with 13 bases between them. The CDR3 length is 15 residues. CDR3 in DNA: TGTGCCAGCAGTTCCGACAGAAGAGCGAACACTGAAGCTTTCTTT. Encoded protein: CASSSDRRANTEAFF.

The chain has TRBV7-2 and TRBJ2-3; 7 bases are shared with TRBD2. Losses at the gene ends were 5 bases for V and 1 base for J; bases not matched to a gene: 12. This CDR3 has 17 amino acids. Germline V lookup: CDR1 SGHTA, CDR2 FQGNSA. CDR3 nucleotide sequence: TGTGCCAGCAGCAGCACCACTAGCGTCAGGGGCACAGATACGCAGTATTTT. Its protein product is CASSSTTSVRGTDTQYF.

This clone has more than one count but fewer than ten. The J gene is TRBJ2-3, the V gene TRBV27, with 7 bases identical to TRBD1. V was clipped by 6 bases and J by 0 bases; unmatched bases: 12. Germline lookup yields CDR1 MNHEY and CDR2 SMNVEV (reference sequence). The CDR3 runs 17 residues. CDR3 in DNA: TGTGCCAGCAGCCGCCTTGGCAGGGGGTATAGCACAGATACGCAGTATTTT. This encodes CASSRLGRGYSTDTQYF.

The chain joins TRBV27 to TRBJ1-3; 8 bases are a match to TRBD1. The CDR3 consists of 17 residues. Germline values: CDR1 MNHEY, CDR2 SMNVEV (reference sequence). The V and J ends lost 5 bases and 6 bases, in that order; junction bases with no gene match: 15. The CDR3 nucleotides are TGTGCCAGCAGTCCCATCCCACAGGGGGTCCTTGAAAACACCATATATTTT. This encodes CASSPIPQGVLENTIYF.

The genes are TRBV5-6 and TRBJ2-7; D gene unclear. The CDR3 is 17 residues long. The germline V gene has CDR1 SGHDT and CDR2 YYEEEE. The V and J ends lost 0 bases and 2 bases respectively, with 18 bases between them. The CDR3 DNA reads as TGTGCCAGCAGCTTGGCCCCGTCAGGTCTCATGACCTACGAGCAGTACTTC. Translation gives CASSLAPSGLMTYEQYF.

The gene calls are TRBV28 and TRBJ1-5; TRBD1 is a possible D gene (6 bases). The CDR3 loop spans 16 amino acids. V dropped 2 bases and J dropped 3 bases, with 14 bases sitting between them. Germline CDR1 MDHEN, CDR2 SYDVKM. CDR3 in amino acids: CASSLLQGSNNQPQHF. In DNA form, the CDR3 reads TGTGCCAGCAGTTTACTTCAGGGGTCGAACAATCAGCCCCAGCATTTT.

This rearrangement joins TRBV29-1 to TRBJ2-7, with 7 bases fitting TRBD1. V shed 6 bases, J shed 3 bases, and the junction held 5 bases outside the gene matches. Germline CDR1 and CDR2: SQVTM and ANQGSEA. The CDR3 length is 12 residues. CDR3 DNA sequence: TGCAGCGTCAAAGGACAGGTCTACGAGCAGTACTTC. Protein sequence: CSVKGQVYEQYF.

This sequence joins TRBV6-1 and TRBJ1-2; TRBD1 aligns across 8 bases. This CDR3 contains 13 residues. With V trimmed by 3 bases and J by 6 bases, 3 bases remained unmatched. Germline CDR1 is MNHNS and CDR2 is SASEGT. The CDR3 loop is CASSETGAHGYTF. The CDR3 DNA reads as TGTGCCAGCAGTGAGACAGGGGCCCATGGCTACACCTTC.

This clone was seen a single time. V gene TRBV27 combines with J gene TRBJ2-1; possibly TRBD2 for D (6 bases). The CDR3 length is 16 residues. V was pared by 3 bases and J by 0 bases, with 12 bases between. Germline loops: CDR1 MNHEY, CDR2 SMNVEV (reference sequence). The CDR3 spells CASSFRRASSYNEQFF. CDR3 DNA: TGTGCCAGCAGTTTTCGGAGGGCGAGCTCCTACAATGAGCAGTTCTTC.

The chain is built from TRBV4-3 and TRBJ2-7; no definite D call. Germline V gene data show CDR1 as LGHNA and CDR2 as YSLEER. CDR3 length equals 16 residues. V lost 4 bases to trimming and J lost 1 base, with 17 bases between them. CDR3 sequence reads: CASSPHVAVVSYEQYF. Here the CDR3 DNA reads TGCGCCAGCAGCCCTCATGTGGCGGTTGTTTCCTACGAGCAGTACTTC.

This sequence joins TRBV28 and TRBJ1-5; 10 nucleotides align to TRBD1. With 6 bases clipped from V and 2 bases from J, the junction kept 10 bases outside the gene matches. CDR1 is MDHEN and CDR2 is SYDVKM in the germline V gene. The CDR3 is 17 amino acids. Here the CDR3 DNA reads TGTGCCAGCAGATGGGACAGGGGCTTTTTTCGCAATCAGCCCCAGCATTTT. As protein: CASRWDRGFFRNQPQHF.

This chain uses TRBV29-1 with TRBJ2-1; tentatively, D is TRBD1 (5 bases). The CDR3 consists of 14 residues. Trimming left V 7 bases short and J 4 bases short, with 17 bases between. CDR1 is SQVTM and CDR2 is ANQGSEA in the germline V gene. The chain's CDR3 is CSAPGRQRYNEQFF. CDR3 bases: TGCAGCGCGCCCGGTAGACAGAGGTACAATGAGCAGTTCTTC.

This rearrangement joins TRBV11-2 to TRBJ1-2; a weak D match, TRBD1 (6 bases). The CDR3 covers 15 residues. Germline CDR1 and CDR2: SGHAT and FQNNGV. V was shortened by 4 bases and J by 1 base, with 13 bases between the two germline ends. The CDR3 nucleotides are TGTGCCAGCAGCTGGGTTGGACAGAATAACTATGGCTACACCTTC. Amino acids: CASSWVGQNNYGYTF.

The V gene is TRBV7-9, the J gene TRBJ2-3, with 13 nucleotides matching TRBD2. In germline, CDR1 is SEHNR, CDR2 FQNEAQ (reference sequence). This CDR3 spans 16 amino acids. The ends lost 5 bases at V and 5 bases at J; junction bases unmatched: 7. The CDR3 nucleotides are TGTGCCAGCAGCCCCCGGACTAGCGGGAGTGGAGATACGCAGTATTTT. It yields the protein CASSPRTSGSGDTQYF.

Here the CDR3 DNA reads TGTGCTAGTGGTTTGGTAAGAGGACCGGGACAGGGAAGAACAGATACGCAGTATTTT. It is translated as CASGLVRGPGQGRTDTQYF. This chain connects TRBV12-5 to TRBJ2-3; 9 bases line up with TRBD1. Germline CDR1 and CDR2: LGHNT and FRNRAP. The ends lost 0 bases at V and 3 bases at J; junction bases unmatched: 13. The CDR3 spans 19 residues.